The 29 T cell receptor beta chains in this list originate from one sample, sequenced in a study of Ad26.COV2.S vaccination and SARS-CoV-2 variants (dated by TCRdb to the early 2020s). The treatment or condition label on this specimen signifies: some 20 received Ad26.COV2.S at low or high dose, single or two shots; roughly five received placebo; per-sample allocation not given. For vaccine and placebo recipients, the sequenced repertoires came from samples collected on day 63 after the first injection. To prepare the library, the immunoSEQ multiplex PCR assay was applied. Not all clones reach the TCRdb copy of this immuneACCESS table, which keeps in-frame sequences only. Checked studies attribute under half of the gap to unresolved V genes and leave the rest unexplained. Here the sample has around 380,000 clones; about nine tenths occur a single time. Of the sample, about 3.6% falls within the top ten clones.

This specimen was peripheral blood, taken in a trial of Ad26.COV2.S vaccine versus placebo. The source of these receptors is a person between 18 and 59 years old who received the Ad26.COV2.S COVID-19 vaccine or a placebo.

The V gene is TRBV7-6, the J gene TRBJ2-7; D remains unclear. The CDR3 sequence is 15 residues long. Per germline, CDR1 SGHVS and CDR2 FNYEAQ. The germline V and J ends were trimmed by 1 base and 0 bases, with 10 bases remaining between them. CDR3 nucleotides: TGTGCCAGCAGCTTAGAGCAGGCCCCCTCCTACGAGCAGTACTTC. Protein product: CASSLEQAPSYEQYF.

J is TRBJ1-2 and V is TRBV5-8, with a weak D call TRBD1 (5 bases). The CDR3 covers 14 residues. The germline V gene has CDR1 SGHTS and CDR2 YDEGEE. V was trimmed by 4 bases and J by 8 bases, leaving 18 bases between them. In nucleotides, the CDR3 is TGTGCCAGCAGCCCCAGGGACTACTCGGGGGGCTACACCTTC. This translates into CASSPRDYSGGYTF.

This clone was seen a single time. The CDR3 DNA sequence: TGTGCCACCAGGACAGGGCCCACCGGGGAGCTGTTTTTT. It is translated as CATRTGPTGELFF. The chain joins TRBV7-9 to TRBJ2-2; TRBD1 matches 8 bases. From germline, CDR1 is SEHNR and CDR2 FQNEAQ (reference sequence). Trimming removed 10 bases from V and 4 bases from J; junction bases left unmatched: 5. There are 13 residues in the CDR3.

This clone was recorded a few times. Other DNA sequences from this sample encode an identical CDR3 as well. The chain recombines TRBV19 with TRBJ2-7; D gene ambiguous. The CDR3 has 13 amino acids. Germline-derived CDR1 and CDR2 are LNHDA and SQIVND (reference sequence). The V and J ends lost 3 bases and 2 bases respectively, with 8 bases between them. The DNA for the CDR3 is TGTGCCAGTAGTATCGACGGCACCTACGAGCAGTACTTC. Translated, it gives CASSIDGTYEQYF. Variable domain in full (rest from reference TRBV19 and TRBJ2-7): DGGITQSPKYLFRKEGQNVTLSCEQNLNHDAMYWYRQDPGQGLRLIYYSQIVNDFQKGDIAEGYSVSREKKESFPLTVTSAQKNPTAFYLCASSIDGTYEQYFGPGTRLTVT.

The rearrangement joins TRBV19 to TRBJ1-5; TRBD1 is a possible D gene (5 bases). Germline values: CDR1 LNHDA, CDR2 SQIVND (reference sequence). V dropped 6 bases and J dropped 0 bases, with 12 bases sitting between them. The CDR3 has 15 residues. CDR3 DNA sequence: TGTGCCAGTAGCGGGACGGCTTATAGCAATCAGCCCCAGCATTTT. Translating gives CASSGTAYSNQPQHF.

This rearrangement joins TRBV6-2 or TRBV6-3 to TRBJ1-6; D uncertain. The CDR3 is 15 residues long. V dropped 0 bases and J dropped 7 bases, with 10 bases sitting between them. The germline gives CDR1 MNHEY, CDR2 SVGEGT. The CDR3 loop is CASSYSSTGNSPLHF. CDR3 nucleotide sequence: TGTGCCAGCAGTTACTCATCGACTGGGAATTCACCCCTCCACTTT.

This chain links TRBV5-4 with TRBJ1-4; the D is unclear. This CDR3 is built from 14 residues. Trimming left V 3 bases short and J 6 bases short, with 12 bases between. Germline CDR1 reads SGHNT; CDR2 reads YYREEE (reference sequence). The DNA for the CDR3 is TGTGCCAGCAGCTCCGGAGGGCAGTATGAAAAACTGTTTTTT. As protein: CASSSGGQYEKLFF. The full variable domain, with the rest looked up from reference TRBV5-4 and TRBJ1-4, is ETGVTQSPTHLIKTRGQQVTLRCSSQSGHNTVSWYQQALGQGPQFIFQYYREEENGRGNFPPRFSGLQFPNYSSELNVNALELDDSALYLCASSSGGQYEKLFFGSGTQLSVL.

The chain joins TRBV2 to TRBJ2-3; D not certain. The CDR3 consists of 14 residues. V was shortened by 4 bases and J by 0 bases, with 8 bases between the two germline ends. CDR1 is SNHLY, CDR2 FYNNEI, per germline. The DNA of the CDR3 is TGTGCCAGCAGTGTTATTACTAGCACAGATACGCAGTATTTT. Amino acid sequence: CASSVITSTDTQYF.

The V call is TRBV4-3, the J call TRBJ1-2, with D possibly TRBD1 on 6 matching bases. The ends were cut back, 4 bases at V and 7 bases at J, with 16 bases in the middle. Germline assignment: CDR1 LGHNA and CDR2 YSLEER. The CDR3 loop spans 14 amino acids. The CDR3, as DNA: TGCGCCAGCAGCCTTACCACAGGGAATTCTGGCTACACCTTC. Protein sequence: CASSLTTGNSGYTF.

The chain joins TRBV2 to TRBJ2-5; no clear D gene. The CDR3 is 13 residues long. Per germline, CDR1 SNHLY and CDR2 FYNNEI. Trimming shortened V by 2 bases and J by 1 base, and 5 bases separated the two germline ends. CDR3 nucleotides: TGTGCCAGCAGTGAAAATAGCCAAGAGACCCAGTACTTC. This gives the protein CASSENSQETQYF.

This clone was detected once. The CDR3 loop reads CASSRIQGITDTQYF. CDR3 DNA: TGTGCCAGCAGCAGGATACAGGGGATCACAGATACGCAGTATTTT. The chain has TRBV5-4 and TRBJ2-3; TRBD1 aligns across 7 bases. This CDR3 region has 15 residues. The J segment lost 2 bases and the V segment lost 4 bases, leaving 7 bases of the junction unmatched. Looked up from germline, CDR1 is SGHNT and CDR2 is YYREEE (reference sequence).

The genes are TRBV23-1 and TRBJ2-7, with no clear D. TRBV23-1 is an ORF for which the function is uncertain. V gave up 8 bases and J gave up 6 bases, with 8 bases separating them. This CDR3 has 10 residues. The chain's CDR3 is CASPWSEQYF. The CDR3 DNA sequence: TGCGCCAGCCCATGGTCCGAGCAGTACTTC.

This clone was counted between two and nine times. The chain joins TRBV27 to TRBJ1-5; possibly TRBD1 for D (6 bases). The CDR3 runs 14 residues. Trimming took off 1 base at V and 6 bases at J, with 10 bases between the two ends. The germline CDR1 and CDR2 sequences are MNHEY and SMNVEV (reference sequence). CDR3: CASSLWGGGQPQHF. The CDR3 DNA follows: TGTGCCAGCAGTTTATGGGGGGGCGGTCAGCCCCAGCATTTT.

The rearrangement joins TRBV19 to TRBJ1-6; D is undetermined. There are 16 residues in the CDR3. Germline loops: CDR1 LNHDA, CDR2 SQIVND (reference sequence). V lost 3 bases, J lost 9 bases, and 18 bases lay in between. The CDR3 spells CASSIGVGRGPSPLHF. The CDR3 DNA reads as TGTGCCAGTAGTATTGGGGTCGGTAGAGGGCCTTCACCCCTCCACTTT. Combining the CDR3 with reference TRBV19 and TRBJ1-6 gives the whole variable domain DGGITQSPKYLFRKEGQNVTLSCEQNLNHDAMYWYRQDPGQGLRLIYYSQIVNDFQKGDIAEGYSVSREKKESFPLTVTSAQKNPTAFYLCASSIGVGRGPSPLHFGNGTRLTVT.

The CDR3 reads CASSSRQAIYNSPLHF. CDR3 coding DNA: TGTGCCAGCAGTTCCCGACAGGCGATTTATAATTCACCCCTCCACTTT. The chain carries TRBV27 and TRBJ1-6; TRBD1 is a possible D gene (6 bases). The CDR3 totals 16 residues. The V end lost 4 bases, the J end lost 4 bases, and 14 bases lay between the germline ends. Germline assignment: CDR1 MNHEY and CDR2 SMNVEV (reference sequence).

The chain links TRBV2 to TRBJ1-2, with D unclear. The CDR3 runs to 14 residues. Deletions cut 3 bases from V and 4 bases from J, with 12 bases between. Germline lookup yields CDR1 SNHLY and CDR2 FYNNEI. In nucleotides, the CDR3 is TGTGCCAGCAGTGACGAGGGCCCAGTCTATGGCTACACCTTC. This codes for CASSDEGPVYGYTF.

The V call is TRBV7-8, the J call TRBJ1-1; D gene ambiguous. CDR1 and CDR2 from the germline V gene are SGHVS and FQNEAQ. Deletions cut 1 base from V and 1 base from J, with 16 bases between. The CDR3 has 17 amino acids. The CDR3 region is CASSLVYGSRRNTEAFF. The CDR3 nucleotides read TGTGCCAGCAGCTTAGTATATGGCAGCCGACGGAACACTGAAGCTTTCTTT.

This sequence joins TRBV15 and TRBJ1-5; possibly TRBD1 for D (6 bases). This CDR3 is 15 amino acids long. Trimming took off 11 bases at V and 2 bases at J, with 19 bases between the two ends. Germline V gives CDR1 LNHNV, CDR2 YYDKDF (reference sequence). The CDR3 nucleotides are TGTGCCGCCGCACAGGGCCCTTTTGGCAATCAGCCCCAGCATTTT. Encoded protein: CAAAQGPFGNQPQHF.

The J gene is TRBJ2-3, the V gene TRBV2, with a weak D call TRBD1 (6 bases). The CDR3 covers 13 residues. V lost 11 bases to trimming and J lost 2 bases, with 14 bases between them. Looked up from germline, CDR1 is SNHLY and CDR2 is FYNNEI. CDR3 residues: CASRGGLTDTQYF. The DNA for the CDR3 is TGTGCCTCCCGAGGGGGTCTCACAGATACGCAGTATTTT.

The gene calls are TRBV5-4 and TRBJ1-6, with 9 bases aligning to TRBD1. The length of the CDR3 is 14 residues. V was clipped by 4 bases and J by 10 bases; unmatched bases: 6. Germline assignment: CDR1 SGHNT and CDR2 YYREEE (reference sequence). The CDR3, as DNA: TGTGCCAGCAGCCAGGGACAGGGAACCTCACCCCTCCACTTT. This sequence encodes CASSQGQGTSPLHF.

The chain has TRBV10-3 and TRBJ2-1; tentative D call: TRBD1 (6 bases). This CDR3 region has 13 residues. CDR1 is ENHRY and CDR2 is SYGVKD in the germline V gene. CDR3 protein: CASGWGPPNEQFF. CDR3 DNA sequence: TGTGCATCGGGCTGGGGGCCGCCAAATGAGCAGTTCTTC.

The rearrangement links TRBV12-5 to TRBJ1-3; possible D gene TRBD1, 6 bases. The germline gives CDR1 LGHNT, CDR2 FRNRAP. V was pared by 0 bases and J by 1 base, with 13 bases between. This CDR3 contains 17 residues. In nucleotides, the CDR3 is TGTGCTAGTGGTTTGGTCGTTGTCAGGGGATCTGGAAACACCATATATTTT. Encoded protein: CASGLVVVRGSGNTIYF.

The chain recombines TRBV7-9 with TRBJ2-7; D possibly corresponds to TRBD1 (5 bases). The germline CDR1 and CDR2 sequences are SEHNR and FQNEAQ (reference sequence). CDR3 length: 13 residues. V lost 2 bases, J lost 2 bases, and 7 bases lay in between. CDR3 coding DNA: TGTGCCAGCAGCTTACAGGGCCCCTACGAGCAGTACTTC. Protein sequence: CASSLQGPYEQYF.

This clone appeared a single time. The V gene is TRBV5-1, the J gene TRBJ1-5; 7 bases align to TRBD1. This CDR3 has 15 residues. Germline assignment: CDR1 SGHRS and CDR2 YFSETQ. The V segment lost 1 base and the J segment 1 base; nucleotides outside the gene matches: 2. In DNA form, the CDR3 reads TGCGCCAGCAGCTTGCAGGGACAGAGCAATCAGCCCCAGCATTTT. It specifies CASSLQGQSNQPQHF.

The rearrangement joins TRBV6-1 to TRBJ1-3, with D possibly matching TRBD1 (6 bases). Germline V gives CDR1 MNHNS, CDR2 SASEGT. The CDR3 contains 16 residues. V was trimmed by 3 bases and J by 0 bases, leaving 12 bases between them. CDR3 amino acids: CASSDPTGASGNTIYF. CDR3 nucleotide sequence: TGTGCCAGCAGTGATCCGACAGGCGCCTCTGGAAACACCATATATTTT.

The chain joins TRBV27 to TRBJ2-7, with D perhaps being TRBD1 or TRBD2 (6 bases each). CDR1 and CDR2 from the germline V gene are MNHEY and SMNVEV (reference sequence). This CDR3 is built from 15 residues. V was clipped by 5 bases and J by 3 bases, with 17 bases between them. The CDR3 DNA reads as TGTGCCAGCAGTGTTTATGGGGGGCTAGGCTACGAGCAGTACTTC. Amino acids: CASSVYGGLGYEQYF.

The rearrangement uses TRBV10-3 and TRBJ1-1; D is unclear. The CDR3 is made up of 15 amino acids. From germline, CDR1 is ENHRY and CDR2 SYGVKD. The V end was cut by 6 bases, the J end by 0 bases, with 14 bases between. The CDR3 DNA follows: TGTGCCATCAGCGCCAGGAGTGTCATGAACACTGAAGCTTTCTTT. It is translated as CAISARSVMNTEAFF.

The V gene is TRBV5-6, the J gene TRBJ1-2; no definite D call. The germline gives CDR1 SGHDT, CDR2 YYEEEE. Between the trimmed V and J ends, which lost 2 bases and 2 bases, there was a span of 10 bases. This CDR3 has 14 residues. The CDR3 is CASSLSTVNYGYTF. The CDR3 bases are TGTGCCAGCAGCTTATCGACGGTCAACTATGGCTACACCTTC.

J is TRBJ2-6 and V is TRBV2; D is unresolved. The CDR3 runs 15 residues. Germline V CDR1 and CDR2: SNHLY, FYNNEI. The germline V and J ends were trimmed by 6 bases and 0 bases, with 9 bases remaining between them. The CDR3 protein is CASREESSGANVLTF. CDR3 bases: TGTGCCAGCAGAGAGGAGAGCTCTGGGGCCAACGTCCTGACTTTC. The whole variable domain, remainder taken from reference TRBV2 and TRBJ2-6, is EPEVTQTPSHQVTQMGQEVILRCVPISNHLYFYWYRQILGQKVEFLVSFYNNEISEKSEIFDDQFSVERPDGSNFTLKIRSTKLEDSAMYFCASREESSGANVLTFGAGSRLTVL.